This T cell receptor beta chain was profiled in a study of T cells in tuberculosis. Overall study results and limits: Samples were chosen by availability of cryopreserved specimens. Smaller alpha distances in active tuberculosis partly reflected shorter CDR3-alpha lengths.

The table lists this clone with a few counts. Its matching antigen is unknown. Clones were sequenced by immunoSEQ multiplex PCR, and TCRdb holds only the in-frame ones, with some missing. Of 25,000 or so clones detected, around 90% appear once; the ten largest clones hold 5.5% to 7.5%. The clonotype was recovered from a donor aged 10 to 29 with latent tuberculosis or without tuberculosis infection. The source material was PBMCs.

The DNA of the CDR3 is TGTGCCATCCAGCGTCCCGGACAGGGTGTTTCCTATGGCTACACCTTC. This translates into CAIQRPGQGVSYGYTF. V and J are TRBV5-6 and TRBJ1-2; 8 nucleotides match TRBD1. Trimming cost V 9 bases and J 4 bases; bases outside gene matches: 17. The CDR3 totals 16 residues. Germline V gene sequence: CDR1 SGHDT, CDR2 YYEEEE.